Listed below are T cell receptor beta chains from one sample, sequenced in a study of cytomegalovirus exposure and HLA in healthy donors. Clones were sequenced by immunoSEQ multiplex PCR, and TCRdb holds only the in-frame ones, with some missing. This sample has approximately 110,000 clones, with 15% found just once. The sequenced sample was PBMCs. The receptors come from a woman aged 18-29 years in good health and CMV-seronegative. Each CDR3 is given with its conserved first and last residue. D genes are given only for firm matches. Size values are once, few and many counts, or a class for expanded clones, and some rows have none.

d_gene	v_gene	abundance	j_gene	CDR3nt	CDR3aa
TRBD1	TRBV5-1	-	TRBJ2-1	TGCGCCAGCAGCCGTGGGACAGGGAGGTCGGCTGAGCAGTTCTTC	CASSRGTGRSAEQFF
-	TRBV21-1	-	TRBJ1-1	TGTGCCAGCACCGCCGAAGGGAGAGGGATGTCTGAAGCTTTCTTT	CASTAEGRGMSEAFF
TRBD2	TRBV30	few	TRBJ2-7	TGTGCCTGGACGACTAGCGGGAACTCCGAGCAGTACTTC	CAWTTSGNSEQYF
TRBD1	TRBV19	-	TRBJ1-1	TGTGCCAGTAGCATAAGACAGGGGGAAACGGGCACTGAAGCTTTCTTT	CASSIRQGETGTEAFF
TRBD2	TRBV9	-	TRBJ2-1	TGTGCCAGCAGCGTAGTTTTCACTAGCGGGGCAGATGAGCAGTTCTTC	CASSVVFTSGADEQFF
TRBD2	TRBV28	few	TRBJ2-5	TGTGCCAGCAGGAGCGGGGACGTCATGGAGACCCAGTACTTC	CASRSGDVMETQYF
TRBD2	TRBV28	-	TRBJ2-1	TGTGCCAGCAGTCCTCCTAGCGGGAGTATTAATGAGCAGTTCTTC	CASSPPSGSINEQFF
-	TRBV7-9	-	TRBJ1-4	TGTGCCAGCAGCTTAGATCAGGGGCCGTCACGGTTTTTT	CASSLDQGPSRFF
-	TRBV6-5	few	TRBJ2-1	TGTGCCGCAGGGCGGGATTACAATGAGCAGTTCTTC	CAAGRDYNEQFF
TRBD2	TRBV5-4	-	TRBJ2-5	TGTGCCAGCAGCTTTCCTCAACTAGCGGGAGGAGAGACCCAGTACTTC	CASSFPQLAGGETQYF
-	TRBV7-9	few	TRBJ2-3	TGTGCCAGCAGCTTCAACCGACAGACCACTTCTACGCAGTATTTT	CASSFNRQTTSTQYF
TRBD1	TRBV2	-	TRBJ2-3	TGTGCCAGCACCACCGAGGCACAGGGGTTCACAGATACGCAGTATTTT	CASTTEAQGFTDTQYF
-	TRBV6-5	-	TRBJ2-5	TGTGCCAGCAGACCGGACAGATTTCAAGAGACCCAGTACTTC	CASRPDRFQETQYF
TRBD1	TRBV9	-	TRBJ2-1	TGTGCCAGCAGCCACCAGGGGGGGGACAGGGCCCGCAGTGGGCAGTTCTTC	CASSHQGGDRARSGQFF
-	TRBV9	-	TRBJ1-1	TGTGCCAGCAGCGTAGGTTCAGGTTGGACTGAAGCTTTCTTT	CASSVGSGWTEAFF
-	TRBV19	-	TRBJ2-5	TGTGCCAGTAGTATACGGGGTGAGCTGCCAGAGACCCAGTACTTC	CASSIRGELPETQYF
TRBD1	TRBV10-3	few	TRBJ1-1	TGTGCCATCAGTTCAAGGACAGGGGCGGACACTGAAGCTTTCTTT	CAISSRTGADTEAFF
-	TRBV5-6	few	TRBJ2-7	TGTGCCAGCAGCTTGGCCCGCCTAGTGATCTACGAGCAGTACTTC	CASSLARLVIYEQYF
-	TRBV7-8	few	TRBJ1-5	TGTGCCAGCAGCTTAGTCGGAGCGGGGGGATATCAGCCCCAGCATTTT	CASSLVGAGGYQPQHF